This TCR beta chain was recorded in a study of T cell changes during pregnancy in multiple sclerosis. After removal of 3 bases from V and 0 bases from J, the junction contained 8 bases not matched to a gene. CDR3 length equals 17 residues. Germline CDR1 SGHNT, CDR2 YYREEE (reference sequence). Profiling relied on immunoSEQ multiplex PCR, and the TCRdb table lists in-frame clones only, not all of them. The sample carries fewer than 90,000 clones, just under 95% recorded once. The chain links TRBV5-4 to TRBJ1-1, with 10 bases fitting TRBD1. The receptor was derived from a female donor with multiple sclerosis, enrolled in a pregnancy study. The specimen comprised peripheral blood, sampled in the third trimester of pregnancy. DNA of the CDR3: TGTGCCAGCAGCTCTAGAGTCGGGACAGGGGTGAACACTGAAGCTTTCTTT. Its protein product is CASSSRVGTGVNTEAFF.